The 23 T cell receptor beta chains presented below share a single source sample, sequenced in a study of cytomegalovirus exposure and HLA in healthy donors. Assay: immunoSEQ multiplex PCR; the TCRdb copy retains only in-frame clones and omits some. The sample shows almost 200,000 clones, 81% of them seen only once. Sequenced sample: PBMCs. Every receptor here comes from a woman in her twenties or thirties in good health and CMV-seronegative.

The gene calls are TRBV29-1 and TRBJ1-6; D not certain. The germline V and J ends were trimmed by 7 bases and 0 bases, with 10 bases remaining between them. The CDR3 sequence is 14 residues long. CDR1 and CDR2 (germline): SQVTM, ANQGSEA. In nucleotides, the CDR3 is TGCAGCGCCCGCTATGGCTCCTATAATTCACCCCTCCACTTT. Its translation is CSARYGSYNSPLHF.

This sequence joins TRBV4-1 and TRBJ1-2; 9 nucleotides align to TRBD1. V was clipped by 3 bases and J by 7 bases; unmatched bases: 9. CDR1 is MGHRA, CDR2 YSYEKL, per germline. CDR3 size: 15 residues. The CDR3 sequence: CASSQLDRGSGGYTF. CDR3 in DNA: TGCGCCAGCAGCCAGCTAGACAGGGGGAGTGGTGGCTACACCTTC.

The chain couples TRBV5-1 to TRBJ2-3, with TRBD2 matching over 9 bases. V dropped 5 bases and J dropped 1; count of bases not matched to a gene: 5. Germline loops: CDR1 SGHRS, CDR2 YFSETQ. The CDR3 has 15 residues. The CDR3 here is CASRSAGGGTDTQYF. As DNA, the CDR3 is TGCGCCAGCAGAAGTGCGGGAGGGGGCACAGATACGCAGTATTTT.

The rearrangement uses TRBV5-1 and TRBJ2-5; 9 nucleotides align to TRBD2. The CDR3 spans 16 residues. Germline V gives CDR1 SGHRS, CDR2 YFSETQ. After removal of 2 bases from V and 2 bases from J, the junction contained 7 bases not matched to a gene. CDR3 in DNA: TGCGCCAGCAGCTTTATAGCGGGAGAGGGGCAAGAGACCCAGTACTTC. Its protein is CASSFIAGEGQETQYF.

CDR3 in amino acids: CAQTRTGRSGANVLTF. CDR3 in DNA: TGTGCCCAGACCCGGACAGGGAGATCTGGGGCCAACGTCCTGACTTTC. The rearrangement joins TRBV30 to TRBJ2-6, with 8 bases that match TRBD1. The ends lost 8 bases at V and 1 base at J; junction bases unmatched: 10. Germline loops: CDR1 GTSNPN, CDR2 SVGIG (reference sequence). The CDR3 has 16 amino acids.

This chain links TRBV27 with TRBJ2-1; TRBD2 aligns across 10 bases. Germline loops: CDR1 MNHEY, CDR2 SMNVEV (reference sequence). The trim removed 8 bases at V and 4 bases at J, leaving 8 bases unmatched. This CDR3 region has 15 residues. This chain's CDR3 is CASGLTSGAYNEQFF. As DNA, the CDR3 is TGTGCCAGCGGGTTAACTAGCGGGGCATACAATGAGCAGTTCTTC.

In this sample, this clone turned up a few times. This sequence joins TRBV2 and TRBJ2-7; 9 bases are shared with TRBD1. J was trimmed by 6 bases and V by 6 bases; bases with no gene match: 0. The germline gives CDR1 SNHLY, CDR2 FYNNEI. This CDR3 spans 11 amino acids. Here the CDR3 reads CASRDRGEQYF. The CDR3 DNA sequence: TGTGCCAGCAGGGACAGGGGCGAGCAGTACTTC.

This chain connects TRBV18 to TRBJ1-5; D is unclear. V lost 2 bases and J 0 bases, leaving 11 bases between the germline ends. The CDR3 has 16 amino acids. Germline V gene sequence: CDR1 KGHSH, CDR2 LQKENI. CDR3 sequence: CASSPYSRDSNQPQHF. CDR3 bases: TGTGCCAGCTCACCATATTCCCGAGATAGCAATCAGCCCCAGCATTTT. Looking up the rest from reference TRBV18 and TRBJ1-5 gives the full variable domain: NAGVMQNPRHLVRRRGQEARLRCSPMKGHSHVYWYRQLPEEGLKFMVYLQKENIIDESGMPKERFSAEFPKEGPSILRIQQVVRGDSAAYFCASSPYSRDSNQPQHFGDGTRLSIL.

V gene TRBV29-1 combines with J gene TRBJ1-1; D unclear. V lost 6 bases, J lost 1 base, and 6 bases lay in between. Germline V gene data show CDR1 as SQVTM and CDR2 as ANQGSEA. CDR3 length: 11 amino acids. The CDR3 here is CSVQWNTEAFF. The CDR3 bases are TGCAGCGTCCAGTGGAACACTGAAGCTTTCTTT.

The rearrangement joins TRBV2 to TRBJ2-5; D is uncertain. Trimming removed 7 bases from V and 5 bases from J, with 14 bases in between. CDR1 and CDR2 from the germline V gene are SNHLY and FYNNEI. The CDR3 length is 13 residues. The CDR3 sequence is CASISEYWETQYF. The DNA of the CDR3 is TGTGCCAGCATTTCGGAGTATTGGGAGACCCAGTACTTC.

V is TRBV6-1 and J is TRBJ2-7, with a weak D call TRBD2 (6 bases). Germline values: CDR1 MNHNS, CDR2 SASEGT. V gave up 1 base and J gave up 3 bases, with 10 bases separating them. There are 14 residues in the CDR3. DNA for the CDR3: TGTGCCAGCAGTGAAGGACTAGATCTCTACGAGCAGTACTTC. Its translation: CASSEGLDLYEQYF.

The J gene is TRBJ1-2, the V gene TRBV4-2; D is uncertain. Germline V gives CDR1 LGHNA, CDR2 YNFKEQ. V lost 1 base and J 4 bases, leaving 10 bases between the germline ends. The CDR3 extends over 14 amino acids. The CDR3 loop reads CASSQAGQGYGYTF. Written as DNA, the CDR3 is TGTGCCAGCAGCCAAGCTGGGCAAGGCTATGGCTACACCTTC.

This chain connects TRBV14 to TRBJ1-6; maybe TRBD1 (6 bases). There are 15 residues in the CDR3. V was pared by 0 bases and J by 10 bases, with 13 bases between. CDR1 is SGHDN and CDR2 is FVKESK in the germline V gene. For the CDR3, the DNA is TGTGCCAGCAGCCAAGATTTCGGGGGGCAATCACCCCTCCACTTT. Translation gives CASSQDFGGQSPLHF.

V usage is TRBV19 and J usage is TRBJ1-2, with 8 bases that match TRBD1. Germline V gene data show CDR1 as LNHDA and CDR2 as SQIVND (reference sequence). V was pared by 6 bases and J by 7 bases, with 4 bases of the junction left unmatched. The CDR3 loop spans 12 amino acids. In DNA, the CDR3 is TGTGCCAGTAGCTATGGACAGGGTGGCTACACCTTC. Protein: CASSYGQGGYTF.

The V and J genes are TRBV11-2 and TRBJ2-7, with 7 positions matching TRBD1. CDR1 and CDR2 (germline): SGHAT, FQNNGV. V shed 1 base, J shed 2 bases, and the junction held 2 bases outside the gene matches. This CDR3 is 14 amino acids long. CDR3 DNA: TGTGCCAGCAGCTTAGCCCAGGGGGCCTACGAGCAGTACTTC. It encodes CASSLAQGAYEQYF.

The V call is TRBV6-5, the J call TRBJ2-1, with 9 bases matching TRBD1. With V trimmed by 6 bases and J by 4 bases, 7 bases remained unmatched. The CDR3 extends over 15 amino acids. Per germline, CDR1 MNHEY and CDR2 SVGAGI. The CDR3 coding sequence is TGTGCCAGCAGAGAAAGACAGGGGGTTTACAATGAGCAGTTCTTC. Translating it yields CASRERQGVYNEQFF.

The chain is built from TRBV10-3 and TRBJ1-2; TRBD1 might be the D (5 bases). Per the germline V gene, CDR1 is ENHRY and CDR2 is SYGVKD. The V and J ends lost 8 bases and 4 bases respectively, with 17 bases between them. The CDR3 sequence is 14 residues long. This chain's CDR3 is CAILPDGGTYGYTF. CDR3 bases: TGTGCCATCCTGCCGGACGGCGGGACCTATGGCTACACCTTC.

The J gene is TRBJ1-2, the V gene TRBV28; 7 positions match TRBD1. The CDR3 contains 13 residues. CDR1 and CDR2 (germline): MDHEN, SYDVKM. J gave up 4 bases and V 8 bases, and 7 bases lay outside the gene matches. CDR3 residues: CASFSTGTYGYTF. CDR3 bases: TGTGCCAGCTTTTCGACAGGGACCTATGGCTACACCTTC.

This clone has a handful of counts. The chain combines TRBV18 with TRBJ1-5; a weak D match, TRBD1 (6 bases). V lost 6 bases and J 4 bases, leaving 7 bases between the germline ends. Germline lookup yields CDR1 KGHSH and CDR2 LQKENI. This CDR3 has 12 residues. As DNA, the CDR3 is TGTGCCAGCTCGAGGGGGAATCAGCCCCAGCATTTT. The encoded protein is CASSRGNQPQHF. The full variable domain, completed using reference TRBV18 and TRBJ1-5, is NAGVMQNPRHLVRRRGQEARLRCSPMKGHSHVYWYRQLPEEGLKFMVYLQKENIIDESGMPKERFSAEFPKEGPSILRIQQVVRGDSAAYFCASSRGNQPQHFGDGTRLSIL.

The CDR3 DNA follows: TGTGCCAGCAGTCCTACCGTGTTTGAGATACGGTACAATGAGCAGTTCTTC. This translates into CASSPTVFEIRYNEQFF. The rearrangement joins TRBV27 to TRBJ2-1; no clear D. The germline V and J ends were trimmed by 5 bases and 4 bases, with 21 bases remaining between them. CDR3 length: 17 residues. CDR1 and CDR2 from the germline V gene are MNHEY and SMNVEV (reference sequence).

J is TRBJ1-5 and V is TRBV16; no reliable D call. V was cut by 0 bases and J by 6 bases, with 15 bases left in between. The CDR3 length is 16 residues. Germline CDR1 reads KGHSY; CDR2 reads FQNENV. This chain's CDR3 is CASSQSAPQTGQPQHF. CDR3 DNA sequence: TGTGCCAGCAGCCAATCTGCCCCCCAAACGGGTCAGCCCCAGCATTTT.

This chain uses TRBV30 with TRBJ2-5; D not certain. Germline lookup yields CDR1 GTSNPN and CDR2 SVGIG (reference sequence). This CDR3 has 14 residues. V lost 1 base and J 1 base, leaving 10 bases between the germline ends. CDR3 DNA: TGTGCCTGGAGTGCCGGCAGGCTCCAAGAGACCCAGTACTTC. This encodes CAWSAGRLQETQYF.

This chain links TRBV5-1 with TRBJ1-1; the match to TRBD1 covers 8 bases. With 2 bases clipped from V and 1 base from J, the junction kept 7 bases outside the gene matches. CDR3 size: 16 residues. CDR1 is SGHRS, CDR2 YFSETQ, per germline. As DNA, the CDR3 is TGCGCCAGCAGCTTTGGTACCGGGACAGGGAACACTGAAGCTTTCTTT. It yields the protein CASSFGTGTGNTEAFF.